This record concerns one T cell receptor beta chain sequence. The clone's antigen remains unknown. No qualities accompany the bases; no much larger clone lies one base away. The immunoSEQ Assay, a bias-controlled multiplex PCR, was used to amplify TCRbeta CDR3 regions from genomic DNA. Processing in the source paper ran as follows. Within the assay, amplification of reference gene primers was used to estimate how many nucleated cells each sample contained. Sequence reads were collapsed and filtered to measure the absolute abundance of every unique TCRbeta CDR3 rearrangement. For each sample, productive Simpson clonality was calculated as the square root of Simpson's diversity index over productive rearrangements. TCRdb limited this immuneACCESS table to in-frame rearrangements with V and J called. A share of clones is missing; checked studies link under half to unresolved V genes, and the rest is unexplained. V and J calls and clone size are given by that table; D and trimming were obtained from the DNA. This sample gives about 190,000 clones in total; approximately 86% of them show up just once. The top ten constitute 6.5% to 7.5% of the sample.

The germline V gene provides CDR1 MNHEY and CDR2 SVGAGI. From cysteine to phenylalanine, the CDR3 is 15 amino acids long. CDR3 DNA is the only sequence kept; it has 45 bases, read in frame from the first base. Trimmed from V: 11 bases; trimmed from J: 2 bases; junction bases lacking a gene match: 9. The entry originates in a study of blood T cell repertoires in COVID-19 (TCRdb year 2020). For the study in its entirety: The collaborator samples originated in the United States, Italy and Spain and spanned the acute and convalescent phases of COVID-19. The repertoires were released in a freely available public database intended as a resource for research on the immune response to SARS-CoV-2. The prospective study material was composed of cDNA or gDNA derived from T cells, B-cell-depleted T cells, or PBMCs. The samples were drawn from two sources: the first 160 participants of the ongoing ImmuneRACE study, and 1,000 to 1,500 subjects contributed by 6 global collaborators. HLA class I and class II types, where available, came from metadata supplied by the sample provider rather than from assay-based typing. The dataset comprised deeply sampled blood TCRbeta repertoires from subjects exposed to, actively infected with, or recovered from COVID-19. Sample metadata almost always included a de-identified subject ID, COVID-19 status, age in years and sex.

One collaborating source in Seattle enrolled patients during active infection and followed them longitudinally through the course of disease. The collaborating institutions used their own protocols to collect whole blood in K2EDTA tubes. For TCRbeta analysis, collaborators shipped samples as frozen whole blood, isolated PBMCs, or DNA extracted from either of those sample types. What the research found in general, with its limitations: The amount of clinical and demographic metadata varied by source and participant and was provided uncurated.

The sequenced sample was peripheral blood. In this chain, TRBV6-5 is recombined with TRBJ2-1, with 10 bases matching TRBD1. This TCR came from a man older than 75 with COVID-19, enrolled during active disease. Read as DNA, the sequence is TGTGCCGTGGGCCGGACAGGGGGAGCCTACAATGAGCAGTTCTTC. The translation is CAVGRTGGAYNEQFF.